These T cell receptor beta chains were read from a single sample in a study of a mutant IDH1 vaccine in newly diagnosed glioma. These receptors lack a known antigen. The protocol was immunoSEQ multiplex PCR, while the TCRdb copy is restricted to in-frame clones and leaves out a portion. The sample yields about 48,000 clones, 65% to 80% seen once. The material was PBMCs, obtained from a glioma patient whose treatment included an IDH1 peptide vaccine. These receptors were obtained from a middle-aged man with glioma. Both conserved end residues are part of each CDR3. A D gene is named only where the DNA matches it firmly. Rows may omit the clone size; those that give it use once, few, many or a size class.

>TRBV30|-|TRBJ1-2|15|-
TGTGCCTGGAGTCACATGACAGGAACTAACTATGGCTACACCTTC
CAWSHMTGTNYGYTF
>TRBV6-1|-|TRBJ1-5|15|-
TGTGCCAGCAGTCCTCTGACAGTTTTAACCCAGCCCCAGCATTTT
CASSPLTVLTQPQHF
>TRBV19|-|TRBJ1-6|17|-
TGTGCCAGTAGTAATGCTCGGACCCGGTCTCTTAATTCACCCCTCCACTTT
CASSNARTRSLNSPLHF
>TRBV19|few|TRBJ2-2|16|TRBD2
TGTGCCAGTAGTAGGCCTAGCGGGGCTGGCACCGGGGAGCTGTTTTTT
CASSRPSGAGTGELFF
>TRBV7-8|-|TRBJ2-2|16|-
TGTGCCAGCAGCCACCGGGACGAACCCGTTTTAGGGGAGCTGTTTTTT
CASSHRDEPVLGELFF
>TRBV2|-|TRBJ1-1|15|-
TGTGCCAGCAAATTTATCGGGGCACCGAACACTGAAGCTTTCTTT
CASKFIGAPNTEAFF
>TRBV19|-|TRBJ1-4|17|TRBD1
TGTGCCAGTAGTCCCCGGGACAGGGAGACAACTAATGAAAAACTGTTTTTT
CASSPRDRETTNEKLFF
>TRBV4-1|-|TRBJ2-1|16|TRBD1
TGCGCCAGCAGCCAAGTGCGGGACAGGGATTACAATGAGCAGTTCTTC
CASSQVRDRDYNEQFF
>TRBV6-5|-|TRBJ2-3|15|TRBD1
TGTGCCAGCAGTTACGGGACAGGGCCCACAGATACGCAGTATTTT
CASSYGTGPTDTQYF
>TRBV13|-|TRBJ2-2|12|-
TGTGCCAGCAGCCCCCTGGCCGGGGAGCTGTTTTTT
CASSPLAGELFF
>TRBV18|-|TRBJ2-1|15|TRBD1
TGTGCCAGCTCCCTCGGGACAGGTCCTAACAATGAGCAGTTCTTC
CASSLGTGPNNEQFF
>TRBV6-5|medium-sized|TRBJ1-2|11|-
TGTGCCAGCAGTTTACAGGGAGGATACACCTTC
CASSLQGGYTF
>TRBV30|-|TRBJ1-5|13|-
TGTGCCTGGAGTGTAGAGGGGGGCCAGCCCCAGCATTTT
CAWSVEGGQPQHF
>TRBV6-1|-|TRBJ2-7|11|-
TGTGCCAGTAGCCGTAGCTACGAGCAGTACTTC
CASSRSYEQYF
>TRBV4-1|-|TRBJ1-1|16|TRBD1
TGCGCCAGCAGCCAGACAGGGGGCTATGGGGACACTGAAGCTTTCTTT
CASSQTGGYGDTEAFF
>TRBV5-1|-|TRBJ2-3|20|TRBD2
TGCGCCAGCAGCGATCCAGGGGGACTAGCGGGGGTGGGTAGCACAGATACGCAGTATTTT
CASSDPGGLAGVGSTDTQYF
>TRBV30|once|TRBJ1-2|15|-
TGTGCCTGGACGCAAGCCGGAACCTATTTTTATGGCTACACCTTC
CAWTQAGTYFYGYTF
>TRBV30|-|TRBJ2-3|16|-
TGTGCCTGGATGATAGGCACCCCCTCTTTCACAGATACGCAGTATTTT
CAWMIGTPSFTDTQYF
>TRBV9|once|TRBJ1-2|13|-
TGTGCCAGCAGCGGACCCAGGGAGTCTGGCTACACCTTC
CASSGPRESGYTF
>TRBV4-1|-|TRBJ2-3|15|-
TGCGCCAGCAGCCAATGGGGCGGGGGCACAGATACGCAGTATTTT
CASSQWGGGTDTQYF
>TRBV18|-|TRBJ2-1|14|-
TGTGCCAGCTCACCGGTCCATCAAGTGGGTGAGCAGTTCTTC
CASSPVHQVGEQFF
>TRBV6-5|-|TRBJ2-7|15|TRBD2
TGTGCCAGCAGTTACTCGATAGCGGGGCGGAGAGAGCAGTACTTC
CASSYSIAGRREQYF